These 6 T cell receptor beta chains were sequenced from one sample in a study of response to subunit inactivated influenza vaccine. TCRdb re-derived calls from the RT-PCR reads in MiXCR, one entry per CDR3 protein. The sample shows about 700,000 distinct CDR3 sequences, approximately 15% of them seen only once. The sequencing here drew on PBMCs from blood, taken 11 to 12 days after vaccination. The receptors originated from a man aged 45 to 65 who received an inactivated influenza vaccine.

The chain uses TRBV5-6 and TRBJ2-4; 7 bases align to TRBD1. The V segment lost 0 bases and the J segment 1 base; nucleotides outside the gene matches: 16. CDR1 SGHDT and CDR2 YYEEEE come from the germline V gene. The CDR3 spans 20 residues. CDR3 loop: CASSLDRDREYAKAKNIQYF. The DNA of the CDR3 is TGTGCCAGCAGCTTGGATCGGGACAGAGAATACGCTAAGGCCAAAAACATTCAGTACTTC.

In this sample, this clonotype turned up a few times. The chain uses TRBV18 and TRBJ1-1; 8 nucleotides align to TRBD1. CDR3 length: 16 amino acids. Germline-derived CDR1 and CDR2 are KGHSH and LQKENI. Trimming took 5 bases from V and 1 from J; bases not matched to a gene: 9. In DNA, the CDR3 is TGTGCCAGCTCAATAGGCACCGGGACAGGGAACACTGAAGCTTTCTTT. Protein: CASSIGTGTGNTEAFF.

This clonotype was counted many times. The chain uses TRBV12-3 or TRBV12-4 and TRBJ1-5; a possible D gene is TRBD1 (6 bases). Trimming pared 3 bases from V and 6 bases from J, leaving 12 bases between. The CDR3 is made up of 14 amino acids. In DNA form, the CDR3 reads TGTGCCAGCAGTTTCGGGGGGCTGAGTCAGCCCCAGCATTTT. It encodes CASSFGGLSQPQHF.

Many counts were recorded for this clonotype. J is TRBJ2-7 and V is TRBV5-1, with a tentative D call TRBD2 (5 bases). Germline V CDR1 and CDR2: SGHRS, YFSETQ. The CDR3 has 11 amino acids. Deletions cut 7 bases from V and 5 bases from J, with 10 bases between. In DNA form, the CDR3 reads TGCGCCAGCCGCACGGGGAACGAGCAGTACTTC. This sequence encodes CASRTGNEQYF.

Concerning this clonotype: A junction end diverges from the germline sequence, so it may reflect a read error. J is TRBJ2-3 and V is TRBV5-1; D is possibly TRBD1 or TRBD2 (5 bases each). This CDR3 region has 15 residues. In germline, CDR1 is SGHRS, CDR2 YFSETQ. The DNA of the CDR3 is TGCGCCACCAGCTTGAAGTCTTTGGGACCAGATACGCAGTATTTT. This codes for CATSLKSLGPDTQYF.

The table lists this clonotype with a few counts. CDR3 residues: CASSFDRGADTQYF. The CDR3 bases are TGTGCCAGCAGTTTCGACAGGGGGGCAGATACGCAGTATTTT. This rearrangement joins TRBV12-3 or TRBV12-4 to TRBJ2-3; TRBD1 aligns across 9 bases. CDR3 size: 14 residues. V was pared by 3 bases and J by 4 bases, with 2 bases of the junction left unmatched.